This passage covers 6 T cell receptor beta chains from one sample sequenced in a study of T and B cells in COVID-19 patients. BIOMED2 TRB-A/B primer pools were used in multiplex TRB PCR. TCRdb fed the multiplex PCR reads into MiXCR, producing one record per CDR3 protein. The sample consists of some 13,000 distinct CDR3 sequences, about 25% of them appearing once. TRB was amplified from about 250-500 ng of blood genomic DNA. Material: blood. All receptors come from a human donor who had recovered from COVID-19.

With regard to this clonotype: A junction boundary mismatches the germline segment, possibly from a read error. J is TRBJ2-2 and V is TRBV20-1, with D perhaps TRBD2 (5 bases). The CDR3 sequence is 14 residues long. Germline loops: CDR1 DFQATT, CDR2 SNEGSKA (reference sequence). The CDR3 loop is CRARKGSGTGELFF. Written as DNA, the CDR3 is TGCAGAGCTAGAAAAGGGAGTGGTACCGGGGAGCTGTTTTTT.

The chain is built from TRBV4-2 and TRBJ2-7, with TRBD2 matching 8 bases. CDR1 is LGHNA, CDR2 YNFKEQ, per germline. The CDR3 covers 15 residues. The V segment lost 0 bases and the J segment 7 bases; nucleotides outside the gene matches: 8. CDR3 protein: CASSQELAGSGEQYF. CDR3 in DNA: TGTGCCAGCAGCCAAGAGCTAGCGGGTTCTGGGGAGCAGTACTTC.

The V call is TRBV7-9, the J call TRBJ2-7; 7 bases are a match to TRBD2. The V and J ends lost 3 bases and 3 bases, in that order; junction bases with no gene match: 5. The CDR3 loop spans 14 amino acids. Germline V gives CDR1 SEHNR, CDR2 FQNEAQ (reference sequence). CDR3: CASSLSGGFYEQYF. CDR3 sequence (DNA): TGTGCCAGCAGCTTGTCCGGGGGGTTCTACGAGCAGTACTTC.

The V and J genes are TRBV20-1 and TRBJ1-6, with 8 bases lining up with TRBD1. Trimming at V came to 6 bases and at J to 12 bases, leaving 7 bases not matched to a gene. This CDR3 is 12 amino acids long. Looked up from germline, CDR1 is DFQATT and CDR2 is SNEGSKA (reference sequence). The CDR3 coding sequence is TGCAGTGCGCGACAGGGGACGGAACCCCTCCACTTT. Translated: CSARQGTEPLHF.

This clonotype turned up a few times. The rearrangement joins TRBV20-1 to TRBJ2-7; no clear D gene. The CDR3 has 14 residues. Germline loops: CDR1 DFQATT, CDR2 SNEGSKA (reference sequence). V was pared by 0 bases and J by 3 bases, with 12 bases between. The CDR3 is CSAREQIPNYEQYF. The CDR3 bases are TGCAGTGCTAGAGAACAAATACCGAACTACGAGCAGTACTTC.

The chain uses TRBV28 and TRBJ2-7; 9 nucleotides line up with TRBD1. Germline loops: CDR1 MDHEN, CDR2 SYDVKM. The CDR3 loop spans 15 amino acids. J lost 3 bases, V lost 4 bases, and 7 bases had no gene match. The CDR3 DNA follows: TGTGCCAGCAGTTCCTCCGGGACAGGGTACTACGAGCAGTACTTC. This sequence encodes CASSSSGTGYYEQYF.